The rows below give T cell receptor beta chains drawn from one sample of a study of blood T cells in healthy people across ages. TCRdb re-called the 5' RACE reads with MiXCR, one entry per CDR3 protein. The sample has just over 1 million distinct CDR3 sequences; 40% to 50% are singletons. Sequencing input: blood. These receptors were taken from a woman aged 60-75 years in good health. CDR3s include the opening cysteine and the closing phenylalanine or tryptophan. The D gene is left open where the match is weak. Expanded clones get a size class; other rows say once, few or many, or leave the size out.

D gene: NA; V gene: TRBV27; J gene: TRBJ2-7; clone size: NA; CDR3 DNA: TGTGCCAGCAAAACCGGGTCTCTCGGCGAGCAGTACTTC; CDR3 protein: CASKTGSLGEQYF
D gene: TRBD1; V gene: TRBV11-2; J gene: TRBJ2-5; clone size: few; CDR3 DNA: TGTGCCAGCAGCTCGACAGGGTATGGGCAAGAGACCCAGTACTTC; CDR3 protein: CASSSTGYGQETQYF
D gene: NA; V gene: TRBV6-5; J gene: TRBJ2-7; clone size: NA; CDR3 DNA: TGTGCCAGCAGTTACGTATATGGGGGCGAGCAGTACTTC; CDR3 protein: CASSYVYGGEQYF
D gene: NA; V gene: TRBV20-1; J gene: TRBJ1-5; clone size: NA; CDR3 DNA: TGCAGTGCTACTAGGGGGGAGGGCCGGCAGCCCCAGCATTTT; CDR3 protein: CSATRGEGRQPQHF
D gene: NA; V gene: TRBV5-1; J gene: TRBJ2-3; clone size: many; CDR3 DNA: TGCGCCAGCAGCTTGGGCGTCCAAGAATTACAGTATTTT; CDR3 protein: CASSLGVQELQYF
D gene: NA; V gene: TRBV20-1; J gene: TRBJ2-4; clone size: NA; CDR3 DNA: TGCAGTGCTAGAGGCGCCTACCTAGCCAAAAACATTCAGTACTTC; CDR3 protein: CSARGAYLAKNIQYF
D gene: TRBD1; V gene: TRBV20-1; J gene: TRBJ2-7; clone size: NA; CDR3 DNA: TGCAGTGCTGGACACAGGGGGGCCTACGAGCAGTACTTC; CDR3 protein: CSAGHRGAYEQYF
D gene: NA; V gene: TRBV5-6; J gene: TRBJ2-7; clone size: NA; CDR3 DNA: TGTGCCAGCAGCGCCGGATCAGTCGAGCAGTACTTC; CDR3 protein: CASSAGSVEQYF
D gene: NA; V gene: TRBV12-3/TRBV12-4; J gene: TRBJ1-5; clone size: NA; CDR3 DNA: TGTGCCAGCAGTCCTCGGTCTGGCAATCAGCCCCAGCATTTT; CDR3 protein: CASSPRSGNQPQHF
D gene: TRBD1; V gene: TRBV27; J gene: TRBJ2-7; clone size: NA; CDR3 DNA: TGTGCCAGCAGCCGCAACCGACAGGGTTCAGGCTACGAGCAGTACTTC; CDR3 protein: CASSRNRQGSGYEQYF
D gene: TRBD1; V gene: TRBV2; J gene: TRBJ2-1; clone size: NA; CDR3 DNA: TGTGCCAGCCGCAGGACAGGGCGATCCTACAATGAGCAGTTCTTC; CDR3 protein: CASRRTGRSYNEQFF
D gene: TRBD1; V gene: TRBV2; J gene: TRBJ1-2; clone size: NA; CDR3 DNA: TGTGCCAGCAGTCGCGGACAGGCTTATGGCTACACCTTC; CDR3 protein: CASSRGQAYGYTF
D gene: NA; V gene: TRBV29-1; J gene: TRBJ2-5; clone size: NA; CDR3 DNA: TGCAGCGTTGGAAGGGGGGCACAAGAGACCCAGTACTTC; CDR3 protein: CSVGRGAQETQYF
D gene: NA; V gene: TRBV21-1; J gene: TRBJ2-1; clone size: few; CDR3 DNA: TGTGCCAGCAGCAAAGAGCTGGGGGGGCGCGCCTACAATGAGCAGTTCTTC; CDR3 protein: CASSKELGGRAYNEQFF
D gene: TRBD2; V gene: TRBV18; J gene: TRBJ2-1; clone size: NA; CDR3 DNA: TGTGCCAGCTCACCCCGACTAGCGAGCGATGAGCAGTTCTTC; CDR3 protein: CASSPRLASDEQFF
D gene: TRBD1; V gene: TRBV28; J gene: TRBJ2-7; clone size: NA; CDR3 DNA: TGTGTCAGCAGCGGACAGGTTCTTTACGGGCAGTACTTC; CDR3 protein: CVSSGQVLYGQYF
D gene: NA; V gene: TRBV7-2; J gene: TRBJ2-3; clone size: NA; CDR3 DNA: TGTGCCAGCAGCTTAGGGGGCGGGATCACAGATACGCAGTATTTT; CDR3 protein: CASSLGGGITDTQYF
D gene: TRBD1; V gene: TRBV6-1; J gene: TRBJ1-5; clone size: NA; CDR3 DNA: TGTGCCAGCAGTCGACAGGGTTCGGGCAATCAGCCCCAGCATTTT; CDR3 protein: CASSRQGSGNQPQHF
D gene: TRBD1; V gene: TRBV28; J gene: TRBJ2-7; clone size: many; CDR3 DNA: TGTGCCTCCTCACGACAGGGCATCCGCTACGAGCAGTACTTC; CDR3 protein: CASSRQGIRYEQYF
D gene: NA; V gene: TRBV2; J gene: TRBJ2-7; clone size: NA; CDR3 DNA: TGTGCCAGCTCAGCCAGCAACTCCTACGAGCAGTACTTC; CDR3 protein: CASSASNSYEQYF
D gene: TRBD1; V gene: TRBV11-3; J gene: TRBJ2-1; clone size: NA; CDR3 DNA: TGTGCCAGCAGCCACACCCTGACAGGGGGTGAGCAGTTCTTC; CDR3 protein: CASSHTLTGGEQFF
D gene: NA; V gene: TRBV20-1; J gene: TRBJ2-7; clone size: NA; CDR3 DNA: TGCAGTTCCTCAACCGACTCCTGCGAGCAGTACTTC; CDR3 protein: CSSSTDSCEQYF
D gene: TRBD1; V gene: TRBV29-1; J gene: TRBJ1-1; clone size: NA; CDR3 DNA: TGCAGCGTTGAATCACAGGGGATCACTGAAGCTTTCTTT; CDR3 protein: CSVESQGITEAFF
D gene: NA; V gene: TRBV14; J gene: TRBJ2-3; clone size: few; CDR3 DNA: TGTGCCAGCAGCCGGTCAGACGGTAGGGGAACGCAGTATTTT; CDR3 protein: CASSRSDGRGTQYF
D gene: TRBD2; V gene: TRBV5-1; J gene: TRBJ2-7; clone size: NA; CDR3 DNA: TGCGCCAGCAGCTTGGAGCCAGCGGGAGTCCATTACGAGCAGTACTTC; CDR3 protein: CASSLEPAGVHYEQYF
D gene: NA; V gene: TRBV20-1; J gene: TRBJ2-3; clone size: NA; CDR3 DNA: TGCAGTGCTAGAGGTCGAAGGAGCTCTAGCACAGATACGCAGTATTTT; CDR3 protein: CSARGRRSSSTDTQYF
D gene: NA; V gene: TRBV7-9; J gene: TRBJ1-6; clone size: NA; CDR3 DNA: TGTGCCAGCAGCTTATATCCCCAGTCGGGTTCACCCCTCCACTTT; CDR3 protein: CASSLYPQSGSPLHF
D gene: NA; V gene: TRBV6-6; J gene: TRBJ2-7; clone size: many; CDR3 DNA: TGTGCCACCTGGAGGGGTGGAGGCTACGAGCAGTACTTC; CDR3 protein: CATWRGGGYEQYF
D gene: TRBD1; V gene: TRBV27; J gene: TRBJ2-3; clone size: NA; CDR3 DNA: TGTGCCAGTGGACAGGGACTTCGGTCGCAGTATTTT; CDR3 protein: CASGQGLRSQYF
D gene: NA; V gene: TRBV7-2; J gene: TRBJ1-1; clone size: few; CDR3 DNA: TGTGCCAGCAGCTTAGCAGGGTACGGCACTGAAGCTTTCTTT; CDR3 protein: CASSLAGYGTEAFF
D gene: NA; V gene: TRBV11-2; J gene: TRBJ2-5; clone size: NA; CDR3 DNA: TGTGCCAGCAGCTTAGATCAGGGCCGGGAGCAGTACTTC; CDR3 protein: CASSLDQGREQYF